The sequence of this T cell receptor beta chain was determined in a study of cytomegalovirus exposure and HLA in healthy donors (dated by TCRdb to the late 2010s). Study-wide context: According to an earlier analysis of 550 to 700 of the donors, 150 million to 200 million T cells yielded some 120 million unique TCR beta sequences and roughly 280 Gb of sequence data. Approximately 300 gigabases of sequencing data and around 85 million unique TCR sequences made up an early release that covered 640 HLA-typed donors. The genetic ancestry cluster associated with self-reported Caucasian donors included around 76% of the roughly 360 genotyped donors. The aim of the study was to test whether cataloging public T cell receptors could identify signatures of past pathogen exposure. The study profiled the T cell repertoires of around 700 subjects by immunosequencing and related them to cytomegalovirus serostatus. Besides the first cohort of 666 subjects, a separate validation cohort made up of 120 different subjects was used. High-throughput TCR immunosequencing, statistical association of individual TCRs with disease status, and machine learning were combined to predict cytomegalovirus infection status. To study patterns of TCR occurrence, a later analysis re-analyzed previously published TCR beta repertoires from hundreds of donors and added high-resolution HLA genotyping. Rather than drawing on any new phenotypic data, the later analysis identified candidate immune exposures from TCR beta sequences and the way those sequences occurred across donors. An earlier analysis of around 580 of the donors used high-throughput TCR beta sequencing to judge whether each TCR beta V gene segment behaved as functional or pseudogenic. Donor age, sex, ethnicity and CMV serostatus were compiled together with the repertoire data. A later genetic analysis took genome-wide SNP genotypes for about three fifths of the roughly 670 donors and used that subset as a discovery cohort. All discovery cohort repertoires had been generated using a single sequencing platform. Both class I and class II loci were covered by HLA typing, at four-digit resolution. Typing coverage differed by locus: A, B, C, DRB1 and DQB1 were typed in roughly 629-630 donors, DQA1 in 522, DPA1 in 606, and DPB1 in roughly 470. Roughly 5 DR-DQ haplotypes were handled as single units for association and clustering, since linkage in the cohort was strong. Among some 400 genotyped donors of the cohort, an average of around 220,000 unique TCR beta nucleotide sequences was sequenced per donor, of which about 19% were non-productive. What the authors observed across the whole study: A later analysis reported that several top co-occurrence clusters appeared linked to parvovirus B19, influenza, CMV and Epstein-Barr virus. Presence/absence analyses assumed roughly uniform sequencing depth across donors, an assumption that may not hold. Linkage disequilibrium might explain the correlated functional status among segregating V segments, but an unknown experimental factor could not be excluded. Some IMGT-functional V segments, including TRBV6-2 and TRBV6-3, could not be distinguished by the 87-base-pair reads and were therefore excluded. According to the authors, the approach could potentially be generalized to other disease states and immunological phenotypes. Because HLA typing was unavailable for some donors at each locus, only the typed subset was used in association tests. In a later genetic analysis, fewer N-insertions in productive TCRs were reported among donors in an Asian-associated ancestry cluster than the roughly 640-donor mean. A further reported finding was that TCR beta sequences accurately predicted the HLA-A and HLA-B alleles for most subjects in the first cohort. A later genetic analysis associated a missense DCLRE1C variant with V-gene and J-gene trimming of TCR beta chains, and an independent cohort replicated the association. In the study, some 180 TCR beta chains were listed as associated with cytomegalovirus. For the cohort, immune exposure information was limited to CMV serostatus. In a later analysis, most CMV-associated TCR beta chains were found to appear HLA-restricted, with HLA associations seemingly driven largely by CMV exposure. A few of the identified cytomegalovirus-associated TCR beta chains were confirmed in vitro to be specific for cytomegalovirus antigens. Specific HLA alleles were associated with about 17,000 TCR beta sequences at a false discovery rate of 0.05 in a later analysis. In an earlier analysis of around 500 of the donors, most TCR beta V segments appeared in productive rearrangements about 87% or about 30% of the time, broadly matching IMGT annotations. The earlier analysis of fewer than 750 of the donors excluded 15 to 20 rarely observed V segments, including chromosome 9 orphons, because counts were too low. A later analysis found that HLA-associated TCR beta chains were more clonally expanded and had lower generation probabilities than equally common non-associated chains. A later analysis found that TCR association rates varied across HLA loci, with DRB1 alleles showing the most associated TCRs and HLA-C alleles the fewest. When HLA alleles, especially DR and DQ, strongly co-occurred, attributing TCR associations to individual alleles was difficult. Cytomegalovirus status was reported to be diagnosed by the classifier with high specificity and sensitivity in both the original and validation cohorts. This cohort had only TCR beta chains sequenced, and the lack of alpha or paired-chain data limited which features could be detected. A group of highly shared sequence variants was considered likely to be a technical artifact of the sequencing pipeline. While some public TCRs were present in many individuals, most TCR sequences turned up only very rarely across donors.

For this clone: Its antigen specificity is not known. No base quality information exists; no much larger clone differs at one position.

The CDR3 numbers 15 residues from cysteine through phenylalanine. Only CDR3 DNA remains: 45 bases, in frame from the first base. Trimming leaves V shorter by 5 bases and J shorter by 7 bases, with the junction holding 5 bases beyond the gene matches. In the germline V gene, CDR1 corresponds to SGHTA and CDR2 to FQGNSA. Library method: the immunoSEQ multiplex PCR assay. For the multiplex PCR, a mixture combining 60 forward primers for TCR Vbeta segments and 13 reverse primers for TCR Jbeta segments was used. The CDR3 region of rearranged TCR beta genes was amplified from genomic DNA with a multiplex PCR assay. The amplified TCR beta libraries were sequenced on the Illumina HiSeq System as 87-base-pair reads. Regarding the original processing steps: Across the 700 or so repertoires, a later analysis counted 80 million or so unique TCR beta chains, roughly 11 million of which were shared by at least two donors. A nearest-neighbor algorithm error-corrected the raw reads and collapsed the reads into unique sequences, merging closely related sequences to remove PCR and sequencing errors. To assign V, D and J gene segments, CDR3 sequences were aligned to IMGT reference sequences. For a sequence to be retained, a match of at least six nucleotides to both a V gene segment and a J gene segment was required. A rearrangement was called productive if the CDR3 had no stop codons and remained in frame with V and J, and every other rearrangement was called non-productive. CDR3 was defined by IMGT convention, running from the second conserved V-encoded cysteine to the conserved J-encoded phenylalanine. The earlier analysis of roughly 590 of the donors excluded any sequence lacking an unambiguous match to a single V gene segment. An earlier analysis of roughly 590 of the donors called V segments functional above 56.7% productive rearrangements and segregating when the between-donor standard deviation exceeded 5%. To diagnose cytomegalovirus status from the catalog of TCR beta chain sequences, a statistical classification framework was built. A later analysis assigned V and J genes by comparing TCR nucleotide sequences with IMGT/GENE-DB human TR gene sequences. A later analysis assigned CDR3 sequences and most-parsimonious VDJ recombination scenarios with the TCRdist pipeline. In a later analysis, every TCR beta chain was defined by the combination of its CDR3 amino acid sequence and its V-gene family, and reads without a unique V-gene family were dropped. To address suspected cross-contamination and a sequencing artifact, a later analysis removed roughly 580 highly shared, low-generation-probability nucleotide sequences. In a later analysis, a clonal expansion index for each public chain was calculated from normalized within-repertoire ranks of inferred template counts. A later analysis computed generation probabilities with a VDJ recombination model fitted to out-of-frame rearrangements, and checked the results against IGoR. In a later analysis, hypergeometric tests were used to score TCR-TCR, TCR-HLA and TCR-CMV co-occurrence, with a repertoire-size bias correction applied to TCR pairs. To estimate false discovery rates, a later analysis permuted the HLA or CMV assignments 20 times. In a later analysis, co-occurring TCRs were grouped using DBSCAN, and TCRdist sequence similarity was added for clustering within HLA-allele-positive subsets. Repertoires with fewer than 30,000 or more than 120,000 public chains were left out of co-occurrence clustering, as were four to six repertoires with anomalous nucleotide sharing. TCRdb holds this immuneACCESS table with in-frame rearrangements only. Some clones are missing; in checked studies, unresolved V genes explain under half, and the rest has no known cause. V and J calls and clone size follow that table, whereas D and trimming were derived from the DNA. This sample lists 60,000 to 85,000 clones; 70% to 85% were detected once. The top ten hold approximately 20% of the sample.

The cohort was made up of 666 healthy bone marrow donors. At the time of sampling, all cohort members were nominally healthy, though unrecorded immune exposures were likely present. The donor was CMV seropositive and belonged to the group of over 250 seropositive cohort members. Every donor gave a peripheral blood sample, and the peripheral blood mononuclear cells from that sample were used for TCR beta sequencing. Genomic DNA extraction from the blood cell samples was performed with the Qiagen DNeasy Blood Extraction Kit. Sequencing was done on a sample of PBMCs. The receptor was derived from a man between 65 and 85 years old in good health and CMV-seropositive. The sequence is built from TRBV7-2 and TRBJ2-2; the junction holds 12 bases that match TRBD1. Read as DNA, the sequence is TGTGCCAGCAGCGTGGGACAGGGGGCCGTCGGGGAGCTGTTTTTT. Translated, this is CASSVGQGAVGELFF.